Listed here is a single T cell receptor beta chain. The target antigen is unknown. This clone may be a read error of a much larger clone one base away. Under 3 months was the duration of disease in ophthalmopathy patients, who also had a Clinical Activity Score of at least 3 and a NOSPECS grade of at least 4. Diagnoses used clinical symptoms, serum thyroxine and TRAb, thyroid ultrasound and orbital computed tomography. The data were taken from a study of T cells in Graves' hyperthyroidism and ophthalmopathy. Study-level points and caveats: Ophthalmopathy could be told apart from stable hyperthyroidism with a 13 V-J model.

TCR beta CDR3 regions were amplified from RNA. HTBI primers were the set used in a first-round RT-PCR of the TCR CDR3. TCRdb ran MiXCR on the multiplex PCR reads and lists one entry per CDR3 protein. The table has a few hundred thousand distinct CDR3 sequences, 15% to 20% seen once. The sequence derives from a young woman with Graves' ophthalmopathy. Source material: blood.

Written as DNA, the CDR3 is TGTGCCAGCAGAAGAGGGTATTCACCCCTCCTCTTT. Translated, it gives CASRRGYSPLLF. The chain carries TRBV27 and TRBJ1-6; D is uncertain. In germline, CDR1 is MNHEY, CDR2 SMNVEV (reference sequence). This CDR3 spans 12 amino acids.